The T cell receptor (beta chain) under discussion was sequenced for a study of T cells in Graves' hyperthyroidism and ophthalmopathy. Study-wide context: Before any treatment, at initial diagnosis, peripheral blood was collected. Broader study findings: The model foresaw ophthalmopathy a median 6.5 months prior to onset. Ophthalmopathy could be told apart from stable hyperthyroidism with a 13 V-J model.

For ophthalmopathy patients, the Clinical Activity Score was at least 3 and the NOSPECS grade at least 4; duration was under 3 months. TCR beta CDR3 region amplification was performed from RNA transcripts. In the first-round RT-PCR of the TCR CDR3, the HTBI primer set was used. TCRdb re-derived calls from the multiplex PCR reads in MiXCR, one entry per CDR3 protein. The sample lists hundreds of thousands of distinct CDR3 sequences; approximately 25% were seen once. There are many counts of this clonotype. Its antigen remains unknown. Sequence at one end of the junction differs from germline and may be a read error. The CDR3 runs 15 residues. Germline CDR1 and CDR2: SSHAT and FNYEAQ (reference sequence).

V gene TRBV7-7 combines with J gene TRBJ2-5, with 10 bases aligning to TRBD2. The source of this sequence is a middle-aged woman with Graves' ophthalmopathy. Sample: blood. The CDR3 protein is CASSGTSGMGETQYF. CDR3 coding DNA: TGTGCTAGCAGCGGCACTAGCGGGATGGGAGAGACCCAGTACTTC. Looking up the rest from reference TRBV7-7 and TRBJ2-5 gives the full variable domain: GAGVSQSPRYKVTKRGQDVTLRCDPISSHATLYWYQQALGQGPEFLTYFNYEAQPDKSGLPSDRFSAERPEGSISTLTIQRTEQRDSAMYRCASSGTSGMGETQYFGPGTRLLVL.